The sequence of this T cell receptor (beta chain) was determined in a study of radiation and T cells in renal cell carcinoma. The protocol was immunoSEQ multiplex PCR, while the TCRdb copy is restricted to in-frame clones and leaves out a portion. The table lists about 150,000 clones, roughly 88% of them singletons. The CDR3 sequence is 15 residues long. The germline V gene has CDR1 SGHRS and CDR2 YFSETQ. Trimming stripped 0 bases from V and 3 bases from J, with 12 bases between. Time point indicated: baseline pretreatment blood. Stated treatment: 15 Gy SBRT to primary tumor, nephrectomy 4 weeks later. Radiation-treated patients gave blood at baseline, week 2 and week 4. The patient's renal cell carcinoma had clear cell pathology. A few counts support this clone.

The material sequenced was blood, taken from a patient whose treatment included radiotherapy and nephrectomy. This clonotype originated in a woman aged 50 to 60 with renal cell carcinoma. The V call is TRBV5-1, the J call TRBJ1-2, with D uncertain. CDR3 sequence: CASSLDTYEDYGYTF. CDR3 coding DNA: TGCGCCAGCAGCTTGGACACCTATGAGGACTATGGCTACACCTTC.